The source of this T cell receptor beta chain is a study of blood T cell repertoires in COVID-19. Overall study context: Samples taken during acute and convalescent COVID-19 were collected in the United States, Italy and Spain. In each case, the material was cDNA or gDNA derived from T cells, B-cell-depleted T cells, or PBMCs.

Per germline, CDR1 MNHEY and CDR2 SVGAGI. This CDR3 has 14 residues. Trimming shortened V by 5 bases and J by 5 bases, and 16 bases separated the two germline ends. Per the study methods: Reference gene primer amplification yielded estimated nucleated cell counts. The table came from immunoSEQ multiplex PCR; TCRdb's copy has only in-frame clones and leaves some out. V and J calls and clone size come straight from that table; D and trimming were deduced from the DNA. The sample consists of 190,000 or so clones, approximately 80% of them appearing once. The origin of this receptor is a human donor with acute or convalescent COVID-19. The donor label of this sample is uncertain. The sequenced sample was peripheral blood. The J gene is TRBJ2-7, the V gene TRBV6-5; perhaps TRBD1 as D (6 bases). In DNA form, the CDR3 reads TGTGCCAGCAGTCGGGACACGGCGCAGAACGAGCAGTACTTC. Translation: CASSRDTAQNEQYF.